Listed here are 22 T cell receptor beta chains from one sample, sequenced in a study of control samples from healthy donors and cancer patients. Repertoires were generated with immunoSEQ multiplex PCR, while TCRdb's copy carries only in-frame clones and drops some. The data hold under 200,000 clones, with about 94% observed a single time. Sample: PBMCs. Receptors originate from a man in his 60s with colorectal cancer.

The V call is TRBV27, the J call TRBJ1-1, with D possibly TRBD1 on 6 matching bases. Germline CDR1 is MNHEY and CDR2 is SMNVEV (reference sequence). V was shortened by 5 bases and J by 6 bases, with 13 bases between the two germline ends. The CDR3 has 13 residues. CDR3 protein: CASSPPGGPEAFF. The DNA for the CDR3 is TGTGCCAGCAGTCCTCCTGGGGGGCCTGAAGCTTTCTTT.

The chain uses TRBV23-1 and TRBJ1-2; D call uncertain. TRBV23-1 is sorted into the ORF group, with uncertain function. The CDR3 contains 15 residues. Trimming removed 2 bases from V and 0 bases from J, with 10 bases in between. CDR3 protein: CASSQQADPNYGYTF. In DNA, the CDR3 is TGCGCCAGCAGTCAACAGGCGGACCCTAACTATGGCTACACCTTC.

CDR3 bases: TGCGCCAGCAGCCAAGAGAATAGCGGGGGATTCCTAGCCAAAAACATTCAGTACTTC. Translated: CASSQENSGGFLAKNIQYF. V gene TRBV4-1 combines with J gene TRBJ2-4; 9 bases fit TRBD2. The CDR3 is 19 amino acids. V lost 0 bases, J lost 0 bases, and 9 bases stayed unmatched. The V gene's germline CDR1 is MGHRA and CDR2 YSYEKL.

The chain recombines TRBV5-1 with TRBJ2-7; D ambiguous. The V gene's germline CDR1 is SGHRS and CDR2 YFSETQ. The CDR3 is 17 amino acids. With 2 bases removed from V and 4 bases from J, the gap between germline ends came to 22 bases. The CDR3 DNA follows: TGCGCCAGCAGCTTTCTCCCGCCCCCACAGAGCTCGTACGAGCAGTACTTC. It translates to CASSFLPPPQSSYEQYF.

The rearrangement links TRBV6-1 to TRBJ1-1; D is unresolved. CDR1 MNHNS and CDR2 SASEGT come from the germline V gene. Trimming pared 3 bases from V and 0 bases from J, leaving 8 bases between. This CDR3 is built from 14 residues. The CDR3 region is CASSDLGLNTEAFF. In DNA form, the CDR3 reads TGTGCCAGCAGTGATCTAGGTCTGAACACTGAAGCTTTCTTT.

The chain couples TRBV3-1 (or the pseudogene TRBV3-2) to TRBJ2-1; 15 bases match TRBD2. Per the germline V gene, CDR1 is LGHDT and CDR2 is YNNKEL (reference sequence). V shed 1 base and J 12 bases; nucleotides not matched to a gene: 7. The CDR3 sequence is 16 residues long. CDR3 sequence (DNA): TGTGCCAGCAGCCAAGGGTCGGGACTAGCGGGGGGTCGGCAGTTCTTC. It codes for CASSQGSGLAGGRQFF.

V gene TRBV4-3 combines with J gene TRBJ2-2, with a weak D call TRBD2 (5 bases). The V end was cut by 3 bases, the J end by 1 base, with 12 bases between. This CDR3 is built from 16 residues. CDR1 is LGHNA and CDR2 is YSLEER in the germline V gene. The CDR3 is CASSQGDYLNTGELFF. Written as DNA, the CDR3 is TGCGCCAGCAGCCAGGGAGACTACCTGAACACCGGGGAGCTGTTTTTT.

This clone was recorded only once. The J gene is TRBJ1-2, the V gene TRBV19; D uncertain. The CDR3 spans 10 residues. CDR1 is LNHDA, CDR2 SQIVND, per germline (reference sequence). V was shortened by 4 bases and J by 5 bases, with 2 bases between the two germline ends. The CDR3 reads CASSRYGYTF. CDR3 in DNA: TGTGCCAGTAGTAGGTATGGCTACACCTTC.

The chain joins TRBV19 to TRBJ1-1; 10 bases agree with TRBD1. Germline values: CDR1 LNHDA, CDR2 SQIVND (reference sequence). With 4 bases clipped from V and 0 bases from J, the junction kept 11 bases outside the gene matches. The CDR3 length is 18 residues. CDR3 coding DNA: TGTGCCAGTAGTACACCCAGGGACAGGGGAATGGTGAACACTGAAGCTTTCTTT. Amino acids: CASSTPRDRGMVNTEAFF. The full variable domain, with the rest looked up from reference TRBV19 and TRBJ1-1, is DGGITQSPKYLFRKEGQNVTLSCEQNLNHDAMYWYRQDPGQGLRLIYYSQIVNDFQKGDIAEGYSVSREKKESFPLTVTSAQKNPTAFYLCASSTPRDRGMVNTEAFFGQGTRLTVV.

The rearrangement joins TRBV7-2 to TRBJ2-7, with a weak D call TRBD2 (7 bases). Germline V gene data show CDR1 as SGHTA and CDR2 as FQGNSA. This CDR3 spans 15 amino acids. Trimming took 3 bases from V and 1 from J, leaving 13 bases between them. In nucleotides, the CDR3 is TGTGCCAGCAGCTTGAGGCGGGGGACATCCTACGAGCAGTACTTC. This codes for CASSLRRGTSYEQYF.

The V gene is TRBV5-5, the J gene TRBJ1-2; 8 positions match TRBD1. The J segment lost 5 bases and the V segment lost 4 bases, leaving 4 bases of the junction unmatched. Germline V gives CDR1 SGHKS, CDR2 YYEKEE (reference sequence). This CDR3 contains 13 residues. CDR3 DNA sequence: TGTGCCAGCAGCGATCGGACAGGGTATGGCTACACCTTC. Protein: CASSDRTGYGYTF. The full variable domain, its missing parts supplied by reference TRBV5-5 and TRBJ1-2, is DAGVTQSPTHLIKTRGQQVTLRCSPISGHKSVSWYQQVLGQGPQFIFQYYEKEERGRGNFPDRFSARQFPNYSSELNVNALLLGDSALYLCASSDRTGYGYTFGSGTRLTVV.

The chain recombines TRBV5-6 with TRBJ1-5; 8 bases match TRBD1. The CDR3 is 13 residues long. CDR1 and CDR2 from the germline V gene are SGHDT and YYEEEE. Trimming removed 2 bases from V and 7 bases from J; junction bases left unmatched: 2. The CDR3 sequence is CASSFRGHQPQHF. The CDR3 DNA sequence: TGTGCCAGCAGCTTCAGGGGGCACCAGCCCCAGCATTTT.

This clone has only one observation. The rearrangement joins TRBV9 to TRBJ2-3; D is uncertain. Per the germline V gene, CDR1 is SGDLS and CDR2 is YYNGEE. CDR3 length equals 13 residues. V lost 6 bases and J lost 0, with 8 bases in between. CDR3: CASTRPSTDTQYF. The DNA for the CDR3 is TGTGCCAGCACCCGACCGAGCACAGATACGCAGTATTTT.

This sequence joins TRBV29-1 and TRBJ2-1; TRBD1 matches at 8 bases. With V trimmed by 5 bases and J by 6 bases, 6 bases remained unmatched. The CDR3 has 13 amino acids. Germline lookup yields CDR1 SQVTM and CDR2 ANQGSEA. Here the CDR3 DNA reads TGCAGCGTTAAACAGGGGGACTTCAATGAGCAGTTCTTC. The encoded protein is CSVKQGDFNEQFF.

The V gene is TRBV7-2, the J gene TRBJ1-1; D remains unclear. V was trimmed by 1 base and J by 5 bases, leaving 8 bases between them. The CDR3 runs to 13 residues. Germline assignment: CDR1 SGHTA and CDR2 FQGNSA. The chain's CDR3 is CASSLGWGTEAFF. The CDR3 DNA follows: TGTGCCAGCAGCTTAGGTTGGGGAACTGAAGCTTTCTTT.

This clone turned up a few times. This rearrangement joins TRBV19 to TRBJ2-2, with 10 bases lining up with TRBD1. Germline V gives CDR1 LNHDA, CDR2 SQIVND (reference sequence). The V segment lost 6 bases and the J segment 4 bases; nucleotides outside the gene matches: 5. CDR3 length: 15 amino acids. The CDR3 sequence: CASSPRTGGTGELFF. The CDR3 DNA sequence: TGTGCCAGTAGCCCTAGGACAGGGGGCACCGGGGAGCTGTTTTTT.

This sequence joins TRBV14 and TRBJ1-4, with D unclear. The V and J ends lost 3 bases and 8 bases respectively, with 7 bases between them. The CDR3 loop spans 12 amino acids. The germline V gene encodes CDR1 SGHDN and CDR2 FVKESK. The CDR3 spells CASSHIEEKLFF. The CDR3 region has the DNA TGTGCCAGCAGCCACATAGAAGAAAAACTGTTTTTT.

The chain carries TRBV7-9 and TRBJ1-1, with D maybe TRBD1 (5 bases). V was clipped by 3 bases and J by 6 bases, with 14 bases between them. Germline loops: CDR1 SEHNR, CDR2 FQNEAQ (reference sequence). This CDR3 is 14 amino acids long. The CDR3 DNA reads TGTGCCAGCAGCTTGGCAGGGAGTTCTGCTGAAGCTTTCTTT. It is translated as CASSLAGSSAEAFF. The full variable domain, its missing parts supplied by reference TRBV7-9 and TRBJ1-1, is DTGVSQNPRHKITKRGQNVTFRCDPISEHNRLYWYRQTLGQGPEFLTYFQNEAQLEKSRLLSDRFSAERPKGSFSTLEIQRTEQGDSAMYLCASSLAGSSAEAFFGQGTRLTVV.

This CDR3 reads CASSQGPSNEQFF. For the CDR3, the DNA is TGTGCCAGCAGCCAAGGGCCAAGCAATGAGCAGTTCTTC. V is TRBV4-2 and J is TRBJ2-1; D gene ambiguous. The CDR3 length is 13 residues. Germline values: CDR1 LGHNA, CDR2 YNFKEQ. Trimming stripped 1 base from V and 6 bases from J, with 7 bases between.

The chain links TRBV3-1 (or the pseudogene TRBV3-2) to TRBJ2-1, with D possibly being TRBD1 (6 bases). Germline CDR1 reads LGHDT; CDR2 reads YNNKEL (reference sequence). The length of the CDR3 is 15 residues. The V gene lost 2 bases and the J gene lost 9 bases, with 17 bases spanning the gap. CDR3: CASSQPGGRNSEQFF. The CDR3 nucleotides read TGTGCCAGCAGCCAACCTGGGGGCAGGAACTCTGAGCAGTTCTTC.

The chain links TRBV10-3 to TRBJ1-1; 10 bases agree with TRBD1. Per the germline V gene, CDR1 is ENHRY and CDR2 is SYGVKD. The CDR3 loop spans 14 amino acids. The V and J ends lost 6 bases and 7 bases, in that order; junction bases with no gene match: 8. The CDR3 loop is CAIRTGGPPLEAFF. CDR3 nucleotide sequence: TGTGCCATCAGGACAGGGGGCCCACCACTTGAAGCTTTCTTT.

Here the CDR3 DNA reads TGCGCCAGCAGCCAAGGGGTGGTGGGACAGATCAATCAGCCCCAGCATTTT. This gives the protein CASSQGVVGQINQPQHF. V is TRBV4-1 and J is TRBJ1-5, with 7 bases identical to TRBD1. In germline, CDR1 is MGHRA, CDR2 YSYEKL. CDR3 length equals 17 residues. V lost 1 base to trimming and J lost 3 bases; unmatched junction nucleotides: 9.